A single count supports the clone carrying this T cell receptor beta chain. Its antigen is undetermined. The data were taken from a study of lymphopenia after photon versus proton radiotherapy. Whole-study findings and limits: Better survival with proton therapy was suggested as possible, not demonstrated. Post-nadir diversity loss with photons came from oligoclonal expansion, particularly CD8+ Temra cells.

Sequencing was performed with immunoSEQ multiplex PCR; in TCRdb, only in-frame clones are kept and a portion is missing. The repertoire holds around 64,000 clones, 75% to 90% seen once, with roughly 12% in the top ten. CDR1 GTSNPN and CDR2 SVGIG come from the germline V gene (reference sequence). The CDR3 is 12 residues long. Trimming stripped 1 base from V and 3 bases from J, with 6 bases between. This sequence joins TRBV30 and TRBJ1-2; no reliable D call. Sequences were derived from peripheral blood, sampled from a patient treated with proton-based radiotherapy. This receptor was obtained from a man aged 80 or over with esophageal cancer. The CDR3 nucleotides read TGTGCCTGGAGTGATCGCTACTATGGCTACACCTTC. Its protein product is CAWSDRYYGYTF.